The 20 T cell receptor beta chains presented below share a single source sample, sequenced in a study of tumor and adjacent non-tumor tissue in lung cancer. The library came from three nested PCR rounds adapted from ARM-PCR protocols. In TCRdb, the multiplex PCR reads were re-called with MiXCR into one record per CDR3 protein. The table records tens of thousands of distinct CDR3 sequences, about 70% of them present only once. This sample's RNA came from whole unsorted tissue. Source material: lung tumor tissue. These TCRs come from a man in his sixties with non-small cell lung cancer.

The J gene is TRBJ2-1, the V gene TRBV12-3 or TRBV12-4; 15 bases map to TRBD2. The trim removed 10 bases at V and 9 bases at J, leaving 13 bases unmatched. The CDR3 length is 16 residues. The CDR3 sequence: CAISLYAGLAGGEQFF. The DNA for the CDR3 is TGTGCCATTAGTTTGTACGCGGGACTAGCGGGAGGTGAGCAGTTCTTC.

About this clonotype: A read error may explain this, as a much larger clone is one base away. The CDR3 DNA sequence: TGTGCCAGCAGTTTAGCTGGGACTAGGAATGAGCAGTTCTTC. Encoded protein: CASSLAGTRNEQFF. The chain is built from TRBV12-3 or TRBV12-4 and TRBJ2-1, with 8 bases aligning to TRBD2. Losses at the gene ends were 0 bases for V and 7 bases for J; bases not matched to a gene: 2. The CDR3 contains 14 residues.

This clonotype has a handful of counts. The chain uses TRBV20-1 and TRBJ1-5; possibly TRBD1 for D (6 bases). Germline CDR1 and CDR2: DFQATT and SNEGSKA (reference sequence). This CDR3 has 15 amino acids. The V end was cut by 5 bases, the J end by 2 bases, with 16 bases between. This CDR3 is CSAGTGFVGNQPQHF. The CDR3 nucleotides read TGCAGTGCTGGCACAGGGTTTGTTGGCAATCAGCCCCAGCATTTT.

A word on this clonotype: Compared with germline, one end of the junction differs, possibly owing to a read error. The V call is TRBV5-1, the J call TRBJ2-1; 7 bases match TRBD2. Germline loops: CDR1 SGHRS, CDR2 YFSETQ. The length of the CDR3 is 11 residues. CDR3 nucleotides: TGCTCCAGCAACCTGGGGGGGTTCGCGTTCTTC. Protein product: CSSNLGGFAFF.

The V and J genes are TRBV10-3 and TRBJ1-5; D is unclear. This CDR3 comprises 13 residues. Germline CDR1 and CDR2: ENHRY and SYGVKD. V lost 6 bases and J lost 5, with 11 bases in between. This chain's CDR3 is CAIREGNDQPQHF. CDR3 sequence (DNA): TGTGCCATCAGGGAGGGAAATGATCAGCCCCAGCATTTT.

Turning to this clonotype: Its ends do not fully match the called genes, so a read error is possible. CDR3 DNA sequence: TGTGCCAACAGCAGAGGGGTAGCGGGAGACCAAGAGACCCAGTACTTC. This sequence encodes CANSRGVAGDQETQYF. The chain joins TRBV7-8 to TRBJ2-5; 9 bases agree with TRBD2. The CDR3 spans 16 residues. CDR1 is SGHVS, CDR2 FQNEAQ, per germline.

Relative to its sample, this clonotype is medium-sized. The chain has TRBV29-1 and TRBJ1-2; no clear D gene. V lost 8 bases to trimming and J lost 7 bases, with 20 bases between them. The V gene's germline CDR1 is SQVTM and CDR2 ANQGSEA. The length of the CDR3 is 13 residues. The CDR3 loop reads CSSVHADTFGYTF. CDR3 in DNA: TGCAGCTCTGTACATGCTGACACATTTGGCTACACCTTC.

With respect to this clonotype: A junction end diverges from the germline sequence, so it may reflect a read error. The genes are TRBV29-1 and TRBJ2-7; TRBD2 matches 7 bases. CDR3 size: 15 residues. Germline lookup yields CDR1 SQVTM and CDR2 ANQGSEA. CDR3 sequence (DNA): TGCAGCGCTGGTTACCCTAGCGGCATCTCCTGCGAGCAGTACTTC. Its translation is CSAGYPSGISCEQYF.

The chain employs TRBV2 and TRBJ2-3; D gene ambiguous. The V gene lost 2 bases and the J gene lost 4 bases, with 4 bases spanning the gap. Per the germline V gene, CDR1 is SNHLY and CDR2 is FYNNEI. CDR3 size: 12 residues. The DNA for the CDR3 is TGTGCCAGCAGTGAATCCCCAGATACGCAGTATTTT. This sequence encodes CASSESPDTQYF.

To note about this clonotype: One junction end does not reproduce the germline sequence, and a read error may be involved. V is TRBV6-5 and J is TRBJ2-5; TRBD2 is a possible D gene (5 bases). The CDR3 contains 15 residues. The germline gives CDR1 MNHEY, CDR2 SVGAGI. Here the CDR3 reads CDSSLQDGRTVTQYF. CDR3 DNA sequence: TGTGACAGCAGTCTCCAGGATGGGCGGACTGTTACCCAGTACTTC.

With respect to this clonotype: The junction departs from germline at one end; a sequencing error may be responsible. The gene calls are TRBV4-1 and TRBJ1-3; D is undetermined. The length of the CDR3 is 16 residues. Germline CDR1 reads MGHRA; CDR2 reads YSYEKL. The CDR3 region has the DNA TGCGCCAACAGCAAAGCTCTTTCACAATCTGGAAACACCATATATTTT. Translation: CANSKALSQSGNTIYF.

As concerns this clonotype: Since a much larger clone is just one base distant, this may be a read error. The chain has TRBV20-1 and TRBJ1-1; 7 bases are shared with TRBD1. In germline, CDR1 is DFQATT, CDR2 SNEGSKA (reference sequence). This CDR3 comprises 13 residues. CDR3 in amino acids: CSATTGVATEALF. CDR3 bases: TGCAGTGCTACTACAGGGGTGGCCACTGAAGCTTTATTT.

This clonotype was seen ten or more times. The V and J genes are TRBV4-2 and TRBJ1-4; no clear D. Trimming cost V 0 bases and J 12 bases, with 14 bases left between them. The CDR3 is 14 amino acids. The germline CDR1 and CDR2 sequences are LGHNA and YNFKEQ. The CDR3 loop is CASSQDIGTGELFF. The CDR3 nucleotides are TGTGCCAGCAGCCAAGATATTGGCACCGGGGAACTGTTTTTT.

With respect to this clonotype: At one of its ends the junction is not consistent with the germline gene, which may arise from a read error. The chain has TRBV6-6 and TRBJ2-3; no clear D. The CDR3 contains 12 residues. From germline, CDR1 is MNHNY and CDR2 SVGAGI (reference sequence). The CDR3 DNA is TGTGCCAGCATTCGAGGCGCGGATACGCGGTATTTT. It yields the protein CASIRGADTRYF.

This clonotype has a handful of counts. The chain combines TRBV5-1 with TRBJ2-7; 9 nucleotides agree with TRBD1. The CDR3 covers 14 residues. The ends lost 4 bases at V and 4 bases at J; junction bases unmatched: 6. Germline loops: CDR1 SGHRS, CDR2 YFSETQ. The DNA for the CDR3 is TGCGCCAGCAGCCCCGGGACAGGGCCGTACGAGCAGTACTTC. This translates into CASSPGTGPYEQYF.

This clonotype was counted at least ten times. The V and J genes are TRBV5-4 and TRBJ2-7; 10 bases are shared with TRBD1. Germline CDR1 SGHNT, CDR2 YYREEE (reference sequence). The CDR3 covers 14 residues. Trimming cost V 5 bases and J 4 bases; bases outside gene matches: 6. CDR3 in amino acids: CASSRDRGGYEQYF. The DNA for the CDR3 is TGTGCCAGCAGTCGGGACAGGGGAGGGTACGAGCAGTACTTC.

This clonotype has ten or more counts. The CDR3 here is CASRRDRGTNQPQHF. The DNA of the CDR3 is TGTGCCAGCAGAAGGGACAGGGGCACTAATCAGCCCCAGCATTTT. The chain joins TRBV6-5 to TRBJ1-5; 10 bases fit TRBD1. The CDR3 contains 15 residues. The V gene end was trimmed by 6 bases and the J gene end by 4 bases; junction bases not matched to a gene: 6. Per the germline V gene, CDR1 is MNHEY and CDR2 is SVGAGI.

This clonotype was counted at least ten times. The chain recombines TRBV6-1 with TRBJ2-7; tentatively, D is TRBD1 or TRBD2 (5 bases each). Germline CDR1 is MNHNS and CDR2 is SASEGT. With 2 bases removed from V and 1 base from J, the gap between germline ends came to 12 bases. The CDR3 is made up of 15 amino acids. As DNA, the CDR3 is TGTGCCAGCAGTGAACCTGGGACCCTGTCCTACGAGCAGTACTTC. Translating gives CASSEPGTLSYEQYF.

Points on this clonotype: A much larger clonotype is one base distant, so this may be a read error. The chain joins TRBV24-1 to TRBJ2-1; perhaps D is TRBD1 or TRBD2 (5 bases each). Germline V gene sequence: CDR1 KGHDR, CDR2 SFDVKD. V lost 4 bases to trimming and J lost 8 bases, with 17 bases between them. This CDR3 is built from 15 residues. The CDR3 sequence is CATSESGPNGYEQFF. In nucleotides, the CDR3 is TGTGCCACCAGTGAATCGGGACCGAATGGCTATGAGCAGTTCTTC.

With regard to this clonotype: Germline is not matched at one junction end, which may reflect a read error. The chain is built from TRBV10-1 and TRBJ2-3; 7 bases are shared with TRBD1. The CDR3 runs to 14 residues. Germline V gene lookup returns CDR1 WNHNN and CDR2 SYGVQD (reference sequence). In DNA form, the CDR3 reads TGCGCCAGCAGCCCGACAGGGAGACCAGATATGCAGTATTTT. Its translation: CASSPTGRPDMQYF.